Given below is one TCR beta chain in context. The V end lost 4 bases, the J end lost 1 base, and 7 bases lay between the germline ends. Germline CDR1 is SNHLY and CDR2 is FYNNEI. The CDR3 totals 13 residues. This sample stems from a study of blood T cell repertoires in COVID-19. TCRdb's copy holds only in-frame clones and misses some; the assay was immunoSEQ multiplex PCR. The sample includes about 90,000 clones, 90% to 95% seen only once; the top ten take 1.8%. The sample comprised peripheral blood. This clonotype was obtained from a human donor with active COVID-19. The donor label of this sample is uncertain. The rearrangement links TRBV2 to TRBJ1-2, with D perhaps matching TRBD1 (6 bases). In nucleotides, the CDR3 is TGTGCCAGCAGTGGGACAGATAACTATGGCTACACCTTC. It codes for CASSGTDNYGYTF. Full variable domain (remainder filled in from reference TRBV2 and TRBJ1-2): EPEVTQTPSHQVTQMGQEVILRCVPISNHLYFYWYRQILGQKVEFLVSFYNNEISEKSEIFDDQFSVERPDGSNFTLKIRSTKLEDSAMYFCASSGTDNYGYTFGSGTRLTVV.